A few counts support the clone carrying this T cell receptor (beta chain). Antigen: not known. For TCR, cDNA came from 5'RACE template switching, which added a universal primer site and UMIs. A single record per CDR3 protein comes from TCRdb applying MiXCR to the 5' RACE reads. The sample consists of almost 600,000 distinct CDR3 sequences, roughly 13% of them appearing once. This sample stems from a study of T cells after yellow fever vaccination. Study at large: Any fraction with a low cell number was prepared using SMART-Seq v4 Ultra Low Input. Study-level points and caveats: Relatively few clonotypes were ones that appeared in both CD4 and CD8 compartments. Contamination by abundant bulk-population clonotypes could be present in FACS-sorted repertoires.

The sequence came from a man aged 25-45 years who received the YFV17D yellow fever vaccine. The sequences come from PBMCs, collected on the day of the yellow fever booster vaccination.

The CDR3 coding sequence is TGTGCCACCTCGCGGACTAGCCCAAACAATGAGCAGTTCTTC. This encodes CATSRTSPNNEQFF. The genes are TRBV27 and TRBJ2-1, with TRBD2 matching over 8 bases. CDR3 length: 14 residues. Germline V gene sequence: CDR1 MNHEY, CDR2 SMNVEV (reference sequence). V was pared by 10 bases and J by 5 bases, with 10 bases of the junction left unmatched.